These 5 T cell receptor beta chains were sequenced from one sample in a study of blood T cell repertoires in COVID-19 (TCRdb year 2020). Libraries were built with the immunoSEQ multiplex PCR assay. Not all clones reach the TCRdb copy of this immuneACCESS table, which keeps in-frame sequences only. Checked studies attribute under half of the gap to unresolved V genes and leave the rest unexplained. The sample table lists about 280,000 clones, approximately 86% of them with a count of one. The ten largest clones represent about 8.7% of the sample. The sample comprised peripheral blood. The receptors here all came from a man aged 35-49 years with active or convalescent COVID-19.

This CDR3 is CSASEGQGAGRGYTF. In DNA form, the CDR3 reads TGCAGTGCTAGTGAAGGACAGGGGGCCGGGCGAGGCTACACCTTC. J is TRBJ1-2 and V is TRBV20-1, with TRBD1 matching over 11 bases. This CDR3 is 15 amino acids long. Trimming cost V 3 bases and J 8 bases; bases outside gene matches: 11. Germline CDR1 is DFQATT and CDR2 is SNEGSKA (reference sequence).

V and J are TRBV4-2 and TRBJ2-5; D gene unclear. V lost 0 bases and J 5 bases, leaving 10 bases between the germline ends. CDR3 size: 14 residues. Germline CDR1 and CDR2: LGHNA and YNFKEQ. The CDR3 region has the DNA TGTGCCAGCAGCCAAGATCTAGGTGCGGAGACCCAGTACTTC. Protein product: CASSQDLGAETQYF.

The chain is built from TRBV29-1 and TRBJ1-1, with D maybe TRBD1 (5 bases). CDR1 is SQVTM and CDR2 is ANQGSEA in the germline V gene. This CDR3 is built from 12 residues. Trimming stripped 7 bases from V and 5 bases from J, with 14 bases between. The CDR3 loop reads CSAGREGTEAFF. CDR3 DNA: TGCAGCGCAGGGAGGGAGGGGACTGAAGCTTTCTTT. The full variable domain, in which reference TRBV29-1 and TRBJ1-1 provide the parts outside the CDR3, is SAVISQKPSRDICQRGTSLTIQCQVDSQVTMMFWYRQQPGQSLTLIATANQGSEATYESGFVIDKFPISRPNLTFSTLTVSNMSPEDSSIYLCSAGREGTEAFFGQGTRLTVV.

The chain links TRBV28 to TRBJ1-4, with D possibly matching TRBD1 (5 bases). The V gene's germline CDR1 is MDHEN and CDR2 SYDVKM. Trimming took 5 bases from V and 3 from J, leaving 13 bases between them. The CDR3 loop spans 15 amino acids. The CDR3 region has the DNA TGTGCCAGCAGTGAGCCGGGGGTGGCTAATGAAAAACTGTTTTTT. Encoded protein: CASSEPGVANEKLFF.

In DNA, the CDR3 is TGTGCCAGCAGCCCAGGGATTCGAGAAAAACTGTTTTTT. Its protein product is CASSPGIREKLFF. The rearrangement links TRBV9 to TRBJ1-4; D is perhaps TRBD1 (5 bases). The germline CDR1 and CDR2 sequences are SGDLS and YYNGEE. V was trimmed by 4 bases and J by 8 bases, leaving 12 bases between them. This CDR3 has 13 residues.